What follows are 8 T cell receptor beta chains derived from one specimen sequenced in a study of cytomegalovirus exposure and HLA in healthy donors. The repertoire was sequenced with immunoSEQ multiplex PCR; TCRdb's copy has only in-frame clones and lacks some. The sample lists roughly 150,000 clones, roughly 84% occurring once. Sequencing was done on a sample of PBMCs. These receptors originate from a man aged 30-40 years in good health and CMV-seropositive.

The genes are TRBV5-6 and TRBJ2-1; D remains ambiguous. The CDR3 sequence is 13 residues long. Trimming stripped 3 bases from V and 4 bases from J, with 8 bases between. Germline CDR1 is SGHDT and CDR2 is YYEEEE. In nucleotides, the CDR3 is TGTGCCAGCAGCTCCGGGTTTTACAATGAGCAGTTCTTC. Translated, it gives CASSSGFYNEQFF.

The rearrangement links TRBV29-1 to TRBJ1-1, with TRBD1 identical over 7 bases. Germline V gene lookup returns CDR1 SQVTM and CDR2 ANQGSEA. J gave up 4 bases and V 7 bases, and 9 bases lay outside the gene matches. The CDR3 consists of 13 residues. The CDR3 loop is CSALTGTGTEAFF. The CDR3 DNA sequence: TGCAGCGCGCTGACAGGGACGGGCACTGAAGCTTTCTTT. Drawing the rest from reference TRBV29-1 and TRBJ1-1, the complete variable domain is SAVISQKPSRDICQRGTSLTIQCQVDSQVTMMFWYRQQPGQSLTLIATANQGSEATYESGFVIDKFPISRPNLTFSTLTVSNMSPEDSSIYLCSALTGTGTEAFFGQGTRLTVV.

V and J are TRBV11-3 and TRBJ2-2, with D unclear. The CDR3 totals 14 residues. The germline gives CDR1 SGHNT, CDR2 YENEEA. Trimming took off 1 base at V and 0 bases at J, with 3 bases between the two ends. The CDR3 here is CASSLAANTGELFF. CDR3 in DNA: TGTGCCAGCAGCTTAGCAGCGAACACCGGGGAGCTGTTTTTT.

This clone was detected only a few times. The genes are TRBV6-4 and TRBJ2-2; 14 nucleotides match TRBD2. The CDR3 is made up of 14 amino acids. V lost 8 bases to trimming and J lost 6 bases; unmatched junction nucleotides: 2. The germline V gene encodes CDR1 MRHNA and CDR2 SNTAGT. DNA of the CDR3: TGTGCCAGCTCGACTAGCGGGGGGGCCGGGGAGCTGTTTTTT. This codes for CASSTSGGAGELFF.

This rearrangement joins TRBV9 to TRBJ2-2, with D possibly being TRBD2 (5 bases). This CDR3 comprises 12 residues. V was pared by 4 bases and J by 7 bases, with 8 bases between. The germline V gene encodes CDR1 SGDLS and CDR2 YYNGEE. The CDR3 here is CASSTRGGELFF. The DNA for the CDR3 is TGTGCCAGCAGCACCCGGGGCGGGGAGCTGTTTTTT.

In this sample, this clone turned up once. The DNA of the CDR3 is TGTGCCATTGGGGACAGGGGCGCCTATGGCTACACCTTC. Its translation: CAIGDRGAYGYTF. The chain couples TRBV28 to TRBJ1-2, with 10 bases matching TRBD1. V trimming: 10 bases; J trimming: 4 bases; junction bases outside the gene matches: 6. This CDR3 is built from 13 residues. Germline V gives CDR1 MDHEN, CDR2 SYDVKM.

The chain is built from TRBV2 and TRBJ2-3; a possible D gene is TRBD1 (5 bases). CDR3 length: 17 residues. V shed 8 bases and J shed 3 bases, with 24 bases lying between them. The V gene's germline CDR1 is SNHLY and CDR2 FYNNEI. Written as DNA, the CDR3 is TGTGCCAGCTGGGTCACCATTGGGGCTGAATATACAGATACGCAGTATTTT. Translation: CASWVTIGAEYTDTQYF.

V gene TRBV28 combines with J gene TRBJ1-5; perhaps TRBD1 as D (5 bases). The length of the CDR3 is 12 residues. Germline CDR1 reads MDHEN; CDR2 reads SYDVKM. The V end was cut by 6 bases, the J end by 7 bases, with 10 bases between. CDR3 protein: CASRRSGQPQHF. CDR3 in DNA: TGTGCCAGCAGGCGATCAGGGCAGCCCCAGCATTTT.